These 7 T cell receptor beta chains originate from one sample sequenced in a study of cytomegalovirus exposure and HLA in healthy donors. The PCR used 60 Vbeta and 13 Jbeta primers. Assay used: immunoSEQ multiplex PCR; TCRdb lists only in-frame clones, some missing. This sample yields under 150,000 clones, of which 82% are seen a single time; nearly 2.5% belongs to the top ten. The sample consisted of PBMCs. These receptors were taken from a woman aged 18-35 years in good health and CMV-seronegative.

The rearrangement uses TRBV2 and TRBJ2-7, with 10 bases identical to TRBD1. The CDR3 is 13 amino acids. V gave up 6 bases and J gave up 8 bases; unmatched junction bases: 7. CDR1 SNHLY and CDR2 FYNNEI come from the germline V gene. The CDR3 loop reads CASRTGGQGQQYV. For the CDR3, the DNA is TGTGCCAGCAGGACTGGGGGACAGGGGCAGCAGTACGTC.

The CDR3 here is CASTNRGGYEQYF. In DNA form, the CDR3 reads TGTGCCAGCACTAACAGGGGGGGATACGAGCAGTACTTC. The chain uses TRBV28 and TRBJ2-7; D perhaps matches TRBD1 (8 bases). V lost 7 bases and J lost 4, with 14 bases in between. There are 13 residues in the CDR3. Germline V gives CDR1 MDHEN, CDR2 SYDVKM.

The J gene is TRBJ1-5, the V gene TRBV19, with 7 bases fitting TRBD1. The CDR3 consists of 16 residues. V lost 0 bases to trimming and J lost 0 bases; unmatched junction nucleotides: 2. CDR1 and CDR2 from the germline V gene are LNHDA and SQIVND (reference sequence). The CDR3 nucleotides read TGTGCCAGTAGTATAGAAGGGGGCTATAGCAATCAGCCCCAGCATTTT. Its protein is CASSIEGGYSNQPQHF.

The chain recombines TRBV29-1 with TRBJ2-1, with D perhaps matching TRBD1 (5 bases). Trimming left V 7 bases short and J 6 bases short, with 13 bases between. The length of the CDR3 is 12 residues. Germline values: CDR1 SQVTM, CDR2 ANQGSEA. CDR3 sequence (DNA): TGCAGCGCCCGTCATAGGGGCAATGAGCAGTTCTTC. The encoded protein is CSARHRGNEQFF.

This clone turned up a few times. The chain links TRBV19 to TRBJ1-1; D gene unclear. V lost 6 bases to trimming and J lost 0 bases, with 11 bases between them. Germline V gene sequence: CDR1 LNHDA, CDR2 SQIVND (reference sequence). The CDR3 contains 14 residues. CDR3 sequence: CASRRWEMNTEAFF. The CDR3 coding sequence is TGTGCCAGTAGGAGGTGGGAGATGAACACTGAAGCTTTCTTT. Filled out from reference TRBV19 and TRBJ1-1, the complete variable domain reads DGGITQSPKYLFRKEGQNVTLSCEQNLNHDAMYWYRQDPGQGLRLIYYSQIVNDFQKGDIAEGYSVSREKKESFPLTVTSAQKNPTAFYLCASRRWEMNTEAFFGQGTRLTVV.

The chain has TRBV10-1 and TRBJ2-7, with 7 bases fitting TRBD1. This CDR3 is built from 15 residues. V was pared by 2 bases and J by 6 bases, with 10 bases of the junction left unmatched. The germline V gene encodes CDR1 WNHNN and CDR2 SYGVQD (reference sequence). Here the CDR3 DNA reads TGCGCCAGCAGTGAGCTCAACCAGGGGGTAGGCGAGCAGTACGTC. It specifies CASSELNQGVGEQYV.

The genes are TRBV5-1 and TRBJ2-2; the D gene is possibly TRBD1 (6 bases). This CDR3 contains 15 residues. Looked up from germline, CDR1 is SGHRS and CDR2 is YFSETQ. V lost 0 bases and J 3 bases, leaving 9 bases between the germline ends. In DNA, the CDR3 is TGCGCCAGCAGCTTGGTGGGGGCGGACACCGGGGAGCTGTTTTTT. Its translation is CASSLVGADTGELFF.